This T cell receptor beta chain was found in a study of beta chain features in type 1 diabetes. The entirety of the isolated RNA underwent reverse transcription, so expressed TCRB transcripts were sequenced. Measured with immunoSEQ multiplex PCR; TCRdb has only the in-frame clones, and not every one. The sample records 300,000 to 350,000 clones, approximately 13% being singletons. V was clipped by 2 bases and J by 3 bases, with 11 bases between them. CDR1 is SGDLS and CDR2 is YYNGEE in the germline V gene. This CDR3 is built from 14 residues. As to this clone: Its antigen remains unknown.

Study observations and caveats: People with Type 1 diabetes carried modestly yet significantly shorter TCRB CDR3s in all four CD4+ subsets.

The rearrangement joins TRBV9 to TRBJ1-2, with D perhaps matching TRBD1 (5 bases). The sequence was obtained from a woman younger than 30 with type 1 diabetes. Sample: naive CD4+ T cells from blood. DNA of the CDR3: TGTGCCAGCAGCGTCGGACAATCGGACTATGGCTACACCTTC. Translated: CASSVGQSDYGYTF.